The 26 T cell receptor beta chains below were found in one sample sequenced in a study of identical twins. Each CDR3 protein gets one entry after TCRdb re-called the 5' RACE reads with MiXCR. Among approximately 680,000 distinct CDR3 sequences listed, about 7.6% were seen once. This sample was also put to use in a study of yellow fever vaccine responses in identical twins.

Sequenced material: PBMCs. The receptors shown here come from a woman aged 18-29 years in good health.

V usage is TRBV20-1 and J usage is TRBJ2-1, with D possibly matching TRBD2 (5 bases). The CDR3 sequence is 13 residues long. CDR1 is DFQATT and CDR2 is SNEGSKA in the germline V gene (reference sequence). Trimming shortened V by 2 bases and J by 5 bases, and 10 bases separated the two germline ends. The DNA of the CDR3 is TGCAGTGCTAGACCCTACGGGGACAATGAGCAGTTCTTC. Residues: CSARPYGDNEQFF.

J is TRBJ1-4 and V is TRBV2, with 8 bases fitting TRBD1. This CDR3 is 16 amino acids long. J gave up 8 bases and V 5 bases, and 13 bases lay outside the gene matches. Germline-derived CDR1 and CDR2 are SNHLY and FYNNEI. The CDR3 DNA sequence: TGTGCCAGCAGTTATTCAAGCGACAGGGGTGAAGAAAAACTGTTTTTT. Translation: CASSYSSDRGEEKLFF.

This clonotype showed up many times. The CDR3 loop reads CASRLRGTQYF. Here the CDR3 DNA reads TGCGCCAGCAGGCTCCGTGGCACGCAGTATTTT. The chain uses TRBV5-1 and TRBJ2-3; D is undetermined. The CDR3 contains 11 residues. Germline V CDR1 and CDR2: SGHRS, YFSETQ. Trimming took 5 bases from V and 9 from J, leaving 10 bases between them. Together with reference TRBV5-1 and TRBJ2-3, the CDR3 gives the full variable domain: KAGVTQTPRYLIKTRGQQVTLSCSPISGHRSVSWYQQTPGQGLQFLFEYFSETQRNKGNFPGRFSGRQFSNSRSEMNVSTLELGDSALYLCASRLRGTQYFGPGTRLTVL.

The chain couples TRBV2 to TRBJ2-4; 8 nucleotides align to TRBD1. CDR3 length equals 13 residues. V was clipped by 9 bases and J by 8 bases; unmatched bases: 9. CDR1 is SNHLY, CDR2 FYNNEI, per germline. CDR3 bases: TGTGCCAGGCTCTGGACAGGGTTGGACATTCAGTACTTC. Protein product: CARLWTGLDIQYF.

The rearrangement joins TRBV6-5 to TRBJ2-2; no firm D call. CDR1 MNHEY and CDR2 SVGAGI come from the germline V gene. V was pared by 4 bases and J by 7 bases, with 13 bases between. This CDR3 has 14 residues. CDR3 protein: CASSFGDAVGELFF. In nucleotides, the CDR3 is TGTGCCAGCAGTTTTGGGGATGCGGTCGGGGAGCTGTTTTTT.

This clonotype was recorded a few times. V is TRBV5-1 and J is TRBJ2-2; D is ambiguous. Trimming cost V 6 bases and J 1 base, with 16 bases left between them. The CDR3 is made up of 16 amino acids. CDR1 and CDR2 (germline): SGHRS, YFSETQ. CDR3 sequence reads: CASTTLGTVNTGELFF. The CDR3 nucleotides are TGCGCCAGCACCACCCTGGGAACAGTGAACACCGGGGAGCTGTTTTTT.

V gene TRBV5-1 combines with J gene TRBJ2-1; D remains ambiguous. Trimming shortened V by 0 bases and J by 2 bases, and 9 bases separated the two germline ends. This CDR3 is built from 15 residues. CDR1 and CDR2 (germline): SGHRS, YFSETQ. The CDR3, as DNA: TGCGCCAGCAGCTTGGAGCTGGGTGCCTACAATGAGCAGTTCTTC. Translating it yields CASSLELGAYNEQFF.

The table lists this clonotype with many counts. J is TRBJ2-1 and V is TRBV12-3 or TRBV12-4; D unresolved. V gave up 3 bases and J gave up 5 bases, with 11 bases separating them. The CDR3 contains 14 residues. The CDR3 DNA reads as TGTGCCAGCAGTTTGGACCCCCGGAACAATGAGCAGTTCTTC. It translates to CASSLDPRNNEQFF.

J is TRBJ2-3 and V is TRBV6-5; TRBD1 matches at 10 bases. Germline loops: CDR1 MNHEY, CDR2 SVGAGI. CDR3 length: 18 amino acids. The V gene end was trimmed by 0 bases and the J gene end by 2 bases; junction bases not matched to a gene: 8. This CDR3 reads CASSYSGGTGALTDTQYF. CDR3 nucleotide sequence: TGTGCCAGCAGTTACTCGGGGGGGACAGGGGCCCTCACAGATACGCAGTATTTT.

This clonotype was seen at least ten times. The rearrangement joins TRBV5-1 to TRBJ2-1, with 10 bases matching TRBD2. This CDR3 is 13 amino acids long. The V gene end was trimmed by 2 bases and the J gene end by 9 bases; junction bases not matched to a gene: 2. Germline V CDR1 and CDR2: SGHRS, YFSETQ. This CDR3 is CASSFGLAVEQFF. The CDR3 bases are TGCGCCAGCAGCTTCGGACTAGCGGTTGAGCAGTTCTTC.

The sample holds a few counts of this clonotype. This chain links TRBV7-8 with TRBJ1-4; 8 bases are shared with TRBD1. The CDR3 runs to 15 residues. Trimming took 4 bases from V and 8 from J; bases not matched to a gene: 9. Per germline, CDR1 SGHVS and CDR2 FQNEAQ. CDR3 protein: CASSSLVAGGEKLFF. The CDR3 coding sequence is TGTGCCAGCAGCTCTCTGGTGGCAGGGGGCGAAAAACTGTTTTTT.

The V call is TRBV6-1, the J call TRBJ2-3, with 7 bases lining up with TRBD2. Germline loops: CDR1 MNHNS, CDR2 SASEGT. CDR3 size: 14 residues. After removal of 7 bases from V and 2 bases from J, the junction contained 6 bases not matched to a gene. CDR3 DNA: TGTGCCAGCAAGCGGGGCCACACCACAGATACGCAGTATTTT. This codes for CASKRGHTTDTQYF.

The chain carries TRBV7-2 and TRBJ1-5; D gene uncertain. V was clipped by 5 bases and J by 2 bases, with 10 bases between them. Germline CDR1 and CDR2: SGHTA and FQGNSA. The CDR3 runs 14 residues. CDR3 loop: CASSQSVGNQPQHF. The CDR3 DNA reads TGTGCCAGCAGCCAATCAGTCGGCAATCAGCCCCAGCATTTT.

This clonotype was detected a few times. The CDR3 DNA is TGCAGCGGTACGAAAGGGACAGGGGGCCTGCGGTCCCTGGGTAATGAGCAGTTCTTC. Protein product: CSGTKGTGGLRSLGNEQFF. The chain links TRBV29-1 to TRBJ2-1, with 12 positions matching TRBD1. Trimming removed 7 bases from V and 7 bases from J; junction bases left unmatched: 23. The CDR3 runs to 19 residues. Germline CDR1 reads SQVTM; CDR2 reads ANQGSEA.

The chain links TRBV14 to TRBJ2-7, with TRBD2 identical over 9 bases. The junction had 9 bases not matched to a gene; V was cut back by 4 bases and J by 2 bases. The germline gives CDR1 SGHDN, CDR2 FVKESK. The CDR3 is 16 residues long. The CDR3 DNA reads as TGTGCCAGCAGCCGCGGGCCGCTAGCGGGACCCTACGAGCAGTACTTC. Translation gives CASSRGPLAGPYEQYF.

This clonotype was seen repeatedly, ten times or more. The CDR3 region has the DNA TGCAGCGTTGAAATGGACAGAAAGAACACTGAAGCTTTCTTT. Translating gives CSVEMDRKNTEAFF. V usage is TRBV29-1 and J usage is TRBJ1-1; D may be TRBD1 (6 bases). V was clipped by 2 bases and J by 1 base, with 11 bases between them. CDR1 and CDR2 from the germline V gene are SQVTM and ANQGSEA. The CDR3 loop spans 14 amino acids.

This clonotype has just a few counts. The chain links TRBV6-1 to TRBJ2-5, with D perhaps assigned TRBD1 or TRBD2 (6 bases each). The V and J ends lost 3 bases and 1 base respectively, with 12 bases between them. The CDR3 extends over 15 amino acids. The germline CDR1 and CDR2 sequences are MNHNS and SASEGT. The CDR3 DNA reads TGTGCCAGCAGTGACAGGGGACTTCCCCAAGAGACCCAGTACTTC. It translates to CASSDRGLPQETQYF.

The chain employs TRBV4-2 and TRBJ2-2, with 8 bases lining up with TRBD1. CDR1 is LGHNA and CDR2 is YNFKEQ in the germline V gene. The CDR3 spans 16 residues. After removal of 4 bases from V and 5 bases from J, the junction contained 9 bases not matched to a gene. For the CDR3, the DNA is TGTGCCAGCAGCCTCGAGACAGGGGATGGGACCGGGGAGCTGTTTTTT. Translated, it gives CASSLETGDGTGELFF.

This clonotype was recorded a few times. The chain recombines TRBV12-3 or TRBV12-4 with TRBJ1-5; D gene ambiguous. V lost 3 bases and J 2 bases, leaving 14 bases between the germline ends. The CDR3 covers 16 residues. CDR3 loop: CASSLGLGKGNQPQHF. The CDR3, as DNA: TGTGCCAGCAGTTTGGGTCTGGGGAAGGGCAATCAGCCCCAGCATTTT.

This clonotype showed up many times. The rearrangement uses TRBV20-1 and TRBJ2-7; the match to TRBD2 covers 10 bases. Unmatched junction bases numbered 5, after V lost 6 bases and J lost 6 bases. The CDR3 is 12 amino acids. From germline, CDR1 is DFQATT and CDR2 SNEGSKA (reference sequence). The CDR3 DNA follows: TGCAGTGCCCGGGGACTAGCGCCCGAGCAGTACTTC. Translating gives CSARGLAPEQYF.

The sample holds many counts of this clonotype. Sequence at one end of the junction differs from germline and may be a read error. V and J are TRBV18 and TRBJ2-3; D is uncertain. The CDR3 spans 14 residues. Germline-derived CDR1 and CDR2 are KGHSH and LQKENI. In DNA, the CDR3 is TGTGCCAGCTCACCTCCTGTTGGGTCAGACACGCAGTATTTT. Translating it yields CASSPPVGSDTQYF. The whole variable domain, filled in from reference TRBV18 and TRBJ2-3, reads NAGVMQNPRHLVRRRGQEARLRCSPMKGHSHVYWYRQLPEEGLKFMVYLQKENIIDESGMPKERFSAEFPKEGPSILRIQQVVRGDSAAYFCASSPPVGSDTQYFGPGTRLTVL.

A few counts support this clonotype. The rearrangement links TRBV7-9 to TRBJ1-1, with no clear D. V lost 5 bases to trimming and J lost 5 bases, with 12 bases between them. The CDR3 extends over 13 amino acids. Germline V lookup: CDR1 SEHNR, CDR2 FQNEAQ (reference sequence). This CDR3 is CASSVEGWTEAFF. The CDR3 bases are TGTGCCAGCAGCGTCGAGGGTTGGACTGAAGCTTTCTTT.

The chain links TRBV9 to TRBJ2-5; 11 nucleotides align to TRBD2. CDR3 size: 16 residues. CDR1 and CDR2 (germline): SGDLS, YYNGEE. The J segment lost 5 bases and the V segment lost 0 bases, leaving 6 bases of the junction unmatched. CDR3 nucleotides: TGTGCCAGCAGCGTAGTGTCACTAGCGGGGGTCGAGACCCAGTACTTC. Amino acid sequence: CASSVVSLAGVETQYF. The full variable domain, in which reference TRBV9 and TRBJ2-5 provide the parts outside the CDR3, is DSGVTQTPKHLITATGQRVTLRCSPRSGDLSVYWYQQSLDQGLQFLIQYYNGEERAKGNILERFSAQQFPDLHSELNLSSLELGDSALYFCASSVVSLAGVETQYFGPGTRLLVL.

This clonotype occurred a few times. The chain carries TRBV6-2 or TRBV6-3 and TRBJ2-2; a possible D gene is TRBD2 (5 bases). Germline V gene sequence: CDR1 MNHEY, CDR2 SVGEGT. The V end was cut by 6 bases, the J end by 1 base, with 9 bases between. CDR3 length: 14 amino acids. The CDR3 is CASSQEVNTGELFF. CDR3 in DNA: TGTGCCAGCAGCCAGGAGGTGAACACCGGGGAGCTGTTTTTT.

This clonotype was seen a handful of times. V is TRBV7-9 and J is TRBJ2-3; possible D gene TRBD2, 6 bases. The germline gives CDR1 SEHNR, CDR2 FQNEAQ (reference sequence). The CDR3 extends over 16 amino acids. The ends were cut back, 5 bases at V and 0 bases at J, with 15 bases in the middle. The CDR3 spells CASSPILAGSTDTQYF. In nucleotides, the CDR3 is TGTGCCAGCAGCCCCATTTTGGCGGGGAGCACAGATACGCAGTATTTT.

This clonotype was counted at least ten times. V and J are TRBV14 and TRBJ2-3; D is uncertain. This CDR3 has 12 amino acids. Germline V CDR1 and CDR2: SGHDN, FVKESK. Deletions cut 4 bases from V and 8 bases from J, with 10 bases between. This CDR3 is CASSPLRSTQYF. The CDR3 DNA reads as TGTGCCAGCAGCCCCCTTAGGAGTACGCAGTATTTT.